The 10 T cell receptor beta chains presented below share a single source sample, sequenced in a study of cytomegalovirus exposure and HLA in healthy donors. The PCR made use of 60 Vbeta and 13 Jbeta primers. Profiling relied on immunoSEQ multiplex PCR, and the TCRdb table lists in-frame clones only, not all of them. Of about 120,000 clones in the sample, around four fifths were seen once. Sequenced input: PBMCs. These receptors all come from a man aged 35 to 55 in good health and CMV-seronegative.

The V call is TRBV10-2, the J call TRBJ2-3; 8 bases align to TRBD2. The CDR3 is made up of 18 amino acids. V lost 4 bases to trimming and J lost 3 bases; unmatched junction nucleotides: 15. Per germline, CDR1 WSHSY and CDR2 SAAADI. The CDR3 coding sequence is TGCGCCAGCAGTGGGCAGGGCACCCTCGGGACTAGAACAGATACGCAGTATTTT. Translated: CASSGQGTLGTRTDTQYF.

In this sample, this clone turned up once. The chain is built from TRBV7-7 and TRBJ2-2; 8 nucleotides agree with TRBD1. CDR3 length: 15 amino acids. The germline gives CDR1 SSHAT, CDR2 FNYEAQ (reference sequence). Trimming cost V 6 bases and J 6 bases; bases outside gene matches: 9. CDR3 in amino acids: CASSRGQGAAGELFF. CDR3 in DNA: TGTGCCAGCAGTCGAGGACAGGGAGCTGCCGGGGAGCTGTTTTTT.

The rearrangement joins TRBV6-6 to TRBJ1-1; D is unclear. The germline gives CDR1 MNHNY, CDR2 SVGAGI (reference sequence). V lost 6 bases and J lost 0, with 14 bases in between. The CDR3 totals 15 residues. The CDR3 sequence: CASREYRRMNTEAFF. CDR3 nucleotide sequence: TGTGCCAGCAGAGAGTACAGACGCATGAACACTGAAGCTTTCTTT.

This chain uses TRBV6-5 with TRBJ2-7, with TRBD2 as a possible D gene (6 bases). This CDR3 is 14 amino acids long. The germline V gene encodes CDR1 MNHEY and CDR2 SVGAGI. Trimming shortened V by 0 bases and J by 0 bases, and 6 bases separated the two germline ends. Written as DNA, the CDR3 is TGTGCCAGCAGTTACTCGACTAGCTCCTACGAGCAGTACTTC. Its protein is CASSYSTSSYEQYF.

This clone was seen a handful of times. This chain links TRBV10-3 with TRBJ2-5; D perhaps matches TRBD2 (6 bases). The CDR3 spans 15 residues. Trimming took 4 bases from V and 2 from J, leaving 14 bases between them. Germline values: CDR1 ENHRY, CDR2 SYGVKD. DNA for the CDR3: TGTGCCATCAGTGCAACGGTAGCGGTACAAGAGACCCAGTACTTC. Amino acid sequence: CAISATVAVQETQYF.

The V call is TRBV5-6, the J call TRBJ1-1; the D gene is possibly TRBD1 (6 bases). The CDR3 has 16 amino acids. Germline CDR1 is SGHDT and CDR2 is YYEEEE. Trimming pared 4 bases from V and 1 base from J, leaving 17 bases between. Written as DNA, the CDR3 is TGTGCCAGCAGCCGTGGTGGGCAGGGGAAGAACACTGAAGCTTTCTTT. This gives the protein CASSRGGQGKNTEAFF.

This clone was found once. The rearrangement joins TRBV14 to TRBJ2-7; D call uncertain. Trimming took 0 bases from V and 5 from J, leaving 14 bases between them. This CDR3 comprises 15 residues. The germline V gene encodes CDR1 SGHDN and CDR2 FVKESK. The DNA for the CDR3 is TGTGCCAGCAGCCAAGATTTGGCCAGGAAGCACGAGCAGTACTTC. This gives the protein CASSQDLARKHEQYF.

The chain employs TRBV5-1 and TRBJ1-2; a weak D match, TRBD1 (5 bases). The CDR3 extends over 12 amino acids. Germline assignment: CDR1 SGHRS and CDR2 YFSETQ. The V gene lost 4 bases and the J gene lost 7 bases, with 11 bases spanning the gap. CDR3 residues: CASSGGGSGYTF. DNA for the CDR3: TGCGCCAGCAGCGGTGGGGGGTCTGGCTACACCTTC.

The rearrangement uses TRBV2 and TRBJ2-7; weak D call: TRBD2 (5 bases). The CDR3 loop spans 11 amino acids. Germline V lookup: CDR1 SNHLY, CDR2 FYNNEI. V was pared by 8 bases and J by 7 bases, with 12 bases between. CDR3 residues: CASGVAREQYF. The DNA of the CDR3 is TGTGCCAGCGGGGTAGCGCGTGAGCAGTACTTC.

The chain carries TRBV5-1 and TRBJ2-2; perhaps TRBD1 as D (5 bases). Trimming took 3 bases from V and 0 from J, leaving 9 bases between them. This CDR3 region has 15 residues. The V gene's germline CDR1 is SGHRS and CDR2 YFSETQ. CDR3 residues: CASSSTATNTGELFF. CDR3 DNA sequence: TGCGCCAGCAGCTCGACAGCTACGAACACCGGGGAGCTGTTTTTT.